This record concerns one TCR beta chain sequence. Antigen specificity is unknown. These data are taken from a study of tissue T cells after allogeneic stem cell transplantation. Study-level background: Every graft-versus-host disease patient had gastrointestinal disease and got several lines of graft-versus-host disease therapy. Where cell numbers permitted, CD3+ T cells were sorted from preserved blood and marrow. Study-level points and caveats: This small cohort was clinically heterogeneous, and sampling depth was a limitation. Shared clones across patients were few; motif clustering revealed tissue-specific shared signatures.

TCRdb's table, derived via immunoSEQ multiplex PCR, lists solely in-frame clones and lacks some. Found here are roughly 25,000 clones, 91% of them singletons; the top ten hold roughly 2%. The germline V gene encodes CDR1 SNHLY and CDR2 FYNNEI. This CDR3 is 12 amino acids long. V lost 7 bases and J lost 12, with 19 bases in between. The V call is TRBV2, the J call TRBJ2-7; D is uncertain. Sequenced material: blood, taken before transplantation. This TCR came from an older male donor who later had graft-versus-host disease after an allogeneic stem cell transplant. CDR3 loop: CASTPAPLLLYF. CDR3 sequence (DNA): TGTGCCAGCACCCCTGCCCCCCTACTTCTGTACTTC.